This section outlines one TCR beta chain sequence together with its context. The sample belongs to a study of cytomegalovirus exposure and HLA in healthy donors. Libraries were prepared by immunoSEQ multiplex PCR; TCRdb keeps only in-frame clonotypes and omits some of them. Of a few hundred thousand clones listed, around 89% are singletons. The germline V and J ends were trimmed by 6 bases and 4 bases, with 15 bases remaining between them. The CDR3 has 14 residues. Germline values: CDR1 SEHNR, CDR2 FQNEAQ (reference sequence). The clonotype comes from a woman aged 18 to 35 in good health and CMV-seronegative. The sequenced sample was PBMCs. The chain uses TRBV7-9 and TRBJ2-5; possible D gene TRBD1, 6 bases. The CDR3 reads CASRLGAGGETQYF. As DNA, the CDR3 is TGTGCCAGCAGGTTGGGGGCTGGAGGAGAGACCCAGTACTTC.